This section outlines one T cell receptor (beta chain) sequence together with its context. Its antigen is unidentified. This specimen comes from a study of shared clonotypes between healthy human individuals. Findings and limits, study-wide: Clonotypes not shared had lower generation probabilities than those common to all four donors.

Deletions cut 5 bases from V and 1 base from J, with 12 bases between. The CDR3 loop spans 14 amino acids. The germline gives CDR1 MNHNS, CDR2 SASEGT. Running of the assay took place at deep level. The table came from immunoSEQ multiplex PCR; TCRdb's copy has only in-frame clones and leaves some out. The sample contains 800,000 to 1,200,000 clones, approximately 78% of which appear only once. V usage is TRBV6-1 and J usage is TRBJ2-7; TRBD2 is a possible D gene (6 bases). The material sequenced was memory CD4+ T cells from PBMCs. Subset described: CD45RA-negative fraction. The sequence derives from a young man in good health. Some clones in this sample may be carry-over from other donors' samples. This CDR3 reads CASSLGGKSYEQYF. In DNA form, the CDR3 reads TGTGCCAGCAGTTTGGGGGGAAAGTCCTACGAGCAGTACTTC.